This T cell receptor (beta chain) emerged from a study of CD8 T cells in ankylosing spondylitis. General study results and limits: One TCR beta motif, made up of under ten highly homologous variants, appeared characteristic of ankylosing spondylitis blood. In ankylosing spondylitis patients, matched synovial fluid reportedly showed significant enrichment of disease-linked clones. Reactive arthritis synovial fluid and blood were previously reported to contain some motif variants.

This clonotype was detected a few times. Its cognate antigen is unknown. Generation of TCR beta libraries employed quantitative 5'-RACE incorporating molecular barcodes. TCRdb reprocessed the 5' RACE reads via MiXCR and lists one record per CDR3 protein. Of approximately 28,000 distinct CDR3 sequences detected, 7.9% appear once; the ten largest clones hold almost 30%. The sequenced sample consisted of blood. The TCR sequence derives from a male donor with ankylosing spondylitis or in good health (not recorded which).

CDR3 sequence: CASSLWAEAFF. The CDR3, as DNA: TGTGCCAGCAGTTTATGGGCCGAAGCTTTCTTT. This chain connects TRBV28 to TRBJ1-1; the D is unclear. V shed 0 bases and J shed 8 bases, with 4 bases lying between them. The CDR3 spans 11 residues. CDR1 is MDHEN, CDR2 SYDVKM, per germline. The full variable domain, its missing parts supplied by reference TRBV28 and TRBJ1-1, is DVKVTQSSRYLVKRTGEKVFLECVQDMDHENMFWYRQDPGLGLRLIYFSYDVKMKEKGDIPEGYSVSREKKERFSLILESASTNQTSMYLCASSLWAEAFFGQGTRLTVV.